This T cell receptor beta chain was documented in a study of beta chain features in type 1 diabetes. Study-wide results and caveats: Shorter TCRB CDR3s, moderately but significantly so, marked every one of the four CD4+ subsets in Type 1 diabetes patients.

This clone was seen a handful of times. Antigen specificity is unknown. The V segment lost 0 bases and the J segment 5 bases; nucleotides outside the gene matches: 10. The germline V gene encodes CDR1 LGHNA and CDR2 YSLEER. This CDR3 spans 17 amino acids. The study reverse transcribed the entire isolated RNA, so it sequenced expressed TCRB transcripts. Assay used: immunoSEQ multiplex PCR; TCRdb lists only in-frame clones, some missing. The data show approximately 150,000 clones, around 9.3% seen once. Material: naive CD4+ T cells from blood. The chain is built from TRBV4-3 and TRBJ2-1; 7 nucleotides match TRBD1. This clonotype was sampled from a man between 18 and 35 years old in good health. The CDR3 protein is CASSQDRWQGVDNEQFF. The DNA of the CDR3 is TGCGCCAGCAGCCAAGATCGGTGGCAGGGGGTGGACAATGAGCAGTTCTTC.